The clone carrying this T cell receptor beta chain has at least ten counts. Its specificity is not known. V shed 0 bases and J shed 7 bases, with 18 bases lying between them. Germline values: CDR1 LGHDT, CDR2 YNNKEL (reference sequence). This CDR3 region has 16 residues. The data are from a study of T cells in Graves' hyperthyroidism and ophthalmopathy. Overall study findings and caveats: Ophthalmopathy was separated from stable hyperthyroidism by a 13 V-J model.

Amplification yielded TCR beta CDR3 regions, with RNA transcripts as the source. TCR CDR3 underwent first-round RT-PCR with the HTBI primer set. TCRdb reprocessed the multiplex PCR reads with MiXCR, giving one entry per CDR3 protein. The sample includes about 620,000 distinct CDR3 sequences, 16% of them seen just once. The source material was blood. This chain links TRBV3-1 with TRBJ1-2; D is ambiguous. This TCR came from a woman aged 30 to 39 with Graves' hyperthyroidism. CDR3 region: CASSQDVVRRGIGYTF. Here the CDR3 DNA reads TGTGCCAGCAGCCAAGATGTAGTACGTCGGGGAATTGGCTACACCTTC.